In its sample, the clone carrying this T cell receptor (beta chain) was seen once. This sample was included in a study of T cells after somatic rescue of genetic block. CDR1 is MNHEY and CDR2 is SMNVEV in the germline V gene (reference sequence). Between the trimmed V and J ends, which lost 6 bases and 3 bases, there was a span of 12 bases. The CDR3 length is 14 residues. Clones were sequenced by immunoSEQ multiplex PCR, and TCRdb holds only the in-frame ones, with some missing. The sample lists approximately 78,000 clones; approximately 90% were seen once. J is TRBJ2-1 and V is TRBV27; D possibly corresponds to TRBD2 (6 bases). The source of this sequence is a man aged 25-45 years. The sequenced material came from peripheral blood mononuclear cells (PBMCs). The CDR3 here is CASRRDLLYNEQFF. The CDR3 DNA is TGTGCCAGCAGGCGGGACTTGCTCTACAATGAGCAGTTCTTC.